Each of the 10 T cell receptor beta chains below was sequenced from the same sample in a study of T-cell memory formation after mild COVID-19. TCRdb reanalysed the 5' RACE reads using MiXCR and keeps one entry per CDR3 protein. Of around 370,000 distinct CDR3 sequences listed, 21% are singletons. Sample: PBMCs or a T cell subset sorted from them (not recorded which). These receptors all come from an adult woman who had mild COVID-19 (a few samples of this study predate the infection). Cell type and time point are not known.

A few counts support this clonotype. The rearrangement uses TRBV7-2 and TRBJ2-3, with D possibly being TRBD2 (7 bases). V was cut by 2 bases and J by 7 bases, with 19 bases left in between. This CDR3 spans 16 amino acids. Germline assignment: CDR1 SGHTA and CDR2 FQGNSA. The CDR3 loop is CASSLRGGREANTQYF. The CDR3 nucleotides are TGTGCCAGCAGCTTAAGGGGGGGCAGGGAGGCGAATACGCAGTATTTT.

The DNA for the CDR3 is TGCGCCAGCAGCCAAGGTAGACAGGAACCCTACGAGCAGTACTTC. Residues: CASSQGRQEPYEQYF. The chain is built from TRBV4-3 and TRBJ2-7, with D possibly being TRBD1 (6 bases). Trimming removed 1 base from V and 2 bases from J, with 12 bases in between. Germline V gene sequence: CDR1 LGHNA, CDR2 YSLEER. The CDR3 is made up of 15 amino acids.

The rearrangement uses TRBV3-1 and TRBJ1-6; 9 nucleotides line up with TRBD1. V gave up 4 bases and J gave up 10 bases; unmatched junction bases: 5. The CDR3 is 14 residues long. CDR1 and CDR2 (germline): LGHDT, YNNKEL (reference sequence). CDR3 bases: TGTGCCAGCAGCCCAACGACAGGGGGGTCACCCCTCCACTTT. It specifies CASSPTTGGSPLHF.

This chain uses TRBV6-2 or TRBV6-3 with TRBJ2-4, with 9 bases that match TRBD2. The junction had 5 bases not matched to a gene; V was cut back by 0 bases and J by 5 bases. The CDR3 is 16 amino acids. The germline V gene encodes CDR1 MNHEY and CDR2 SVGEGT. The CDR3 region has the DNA TGTGCCAGCAGTTACTCACGCGGGAGGGGAGAAAACATTCAGTACTTC. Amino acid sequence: CASSYSRGRGENIQYF.

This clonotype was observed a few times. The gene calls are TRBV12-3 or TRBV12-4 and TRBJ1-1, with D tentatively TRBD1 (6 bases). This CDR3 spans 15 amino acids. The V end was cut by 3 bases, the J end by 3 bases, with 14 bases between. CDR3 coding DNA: TGTGCCAGCAGTTTTCAGGGGCGGGGGGACACTGAAGCTTTCTTT. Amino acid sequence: CASSFQGRGDTEAFF.

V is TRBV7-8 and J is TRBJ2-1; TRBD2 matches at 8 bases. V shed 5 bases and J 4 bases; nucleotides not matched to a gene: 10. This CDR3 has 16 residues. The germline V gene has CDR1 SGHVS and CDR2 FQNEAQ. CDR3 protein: CASSPSRVAGYNEQFF. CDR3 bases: TGTGCCAGCAGCCCCTCGAGGGTAGCGGGGTACAATGAGCAGTTCTTC.

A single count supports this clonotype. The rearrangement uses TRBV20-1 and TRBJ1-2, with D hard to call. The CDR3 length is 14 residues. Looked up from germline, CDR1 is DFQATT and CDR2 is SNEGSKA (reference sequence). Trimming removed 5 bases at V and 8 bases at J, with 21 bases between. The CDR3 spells CSAVKRLEGGGYTF. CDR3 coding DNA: TGCAGTGCTGTTAAACGGCTCGAGGGCGGGGGCTACACCTTC.

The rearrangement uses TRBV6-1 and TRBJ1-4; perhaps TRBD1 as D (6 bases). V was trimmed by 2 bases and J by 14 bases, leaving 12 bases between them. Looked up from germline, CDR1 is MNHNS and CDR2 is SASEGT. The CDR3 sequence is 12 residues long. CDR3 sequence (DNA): TGTGCCAGCAGTGAAAATAGGGGGGGGCTGTTTTTT. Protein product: CASSENRGGLFF.

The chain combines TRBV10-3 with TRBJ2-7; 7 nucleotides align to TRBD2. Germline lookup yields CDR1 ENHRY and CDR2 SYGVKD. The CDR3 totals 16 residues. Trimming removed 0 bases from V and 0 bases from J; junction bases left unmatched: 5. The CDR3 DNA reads TGTGCCATCAGTGAGTCGCTGGGGGGGACCTCCTACGAGCAGTACTTC. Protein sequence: CAISESLGGTSYEQYF.

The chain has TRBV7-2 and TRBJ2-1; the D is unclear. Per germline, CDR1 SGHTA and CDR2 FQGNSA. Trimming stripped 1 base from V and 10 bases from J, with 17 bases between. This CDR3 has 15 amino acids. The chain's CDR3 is CASSLGGGGGREQFF. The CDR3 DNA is TGTGCCAGCAGCTTAGGGGGTGGTGGCGGTAGGGAGCAGTTCTTC.